Presented here are 5 T cell receptor beta chains from one specimen sequenced in a study of T cell responses to AZD1222 COVID-19 vaccine. Here immunoSEQ multiplex PCR was the method, and the copy in TCRdb shows in-frame clones only, minus some. The data contain 90,000 to 110,000 clones, more than 75% of them singletons. This specimen consisted of peripheral blood, obtained 28 days after the second AZD1222 dose. The receptor set was obtained from an adult who received the AZD1222 COVID-19 vaccine.

The chain combines TRBV5-1 with TRBJ1-1; D is perhaps TRBD1 (6 bases). The CDR3 is 12 residues long. The germline CDR1 and CDR2 sequences are SGHRS and YFSETQ. V was clipped by 0 bases and J by 10 bases, with 10 bases between them. CDR3 in amino acids: CASSLEGGVAFF. The CDR3 DNA is TGCGCCAGCAGCTTGGAAGGGGGGGTAGCTTTCTTT.

J is TRBJ1-1 and V is TRBV2, with D hard to call. The CDR3 loop spans 10 amino acids. Per germline, CDR1 SNHLY and CDR2 FYNNEI. The germline V and J ends were trimmed by 4 bases and 8 bases, with 5 bases remaining between them. In DNA, the CDR3 is TGTGCCAGCAGTGCGGGCGAAGCTTTCTTT. It translates to CASSAGEAFF.

This clone occurred a few times. The rearrangement links TRBV6-2 or TRBV6-3 to TRBJ2-2; TRBD2 aligns across 9 bases. The CDR3 has 17 residues. V lost 2 bases, J lost 5 bases, and 9 bases stayed unmatched. Germline CDR1 and CDR2: MNHEY and SVGEGT. The CDR3: CASSYSAGGPGTGELFF. The DNA of the CDR3 is TGTGCCAGCAGTTACAGCGCGGGAGGGCCGGGGACCGGGGAGCTGTTTTTT.

The V gene is TRBV5-1, the J gene TRBJ1-3, with 9 positions matching TRBD1. The CDR3 consists of 18 residues. CDR1 SGHRS and CDR2 YFSETQ come from the germline V gene. V was pared by 2 bases and J by 3 bases, with 12 bases of the junction left unmatched. This chain's CDR3 is CASSFEGQGRTFGNTIYF. The CDR3 region has the DNA TGCGCCAGCAGCTTCGAAGGACAGGGGCGGACCTTTGGAAACACCATATATTTT.

The J gene is TRBJ1-3, the V gene TRBV3-1 (or the pseudogene TRBV3-2); D is possibly TRBD1 (6 bases). The ends were cut back, 5 bases at V and 3 bases at J, with 11 bases in the middle. Germline V gene lookup returns CDR1 LGHDT and CDR2 YNNKEL (reference sequence). The CDR3 covers 14 residues. CDR3 DNA: TGTGCCAGCAGCTACCGGACAGATGGAAACACCATATATTTT. It encodes CASSYRTDGNTIYF.